One T cell receptor beta chain is described in this entry. These data originate in a study of T cell responses to AZD1222 COVID-19 vaccine. Here immunoSEQ multiplex PCR was the method, and the copy in TCRdb shows in-frame clones only, minus some. The sample records 95,000 to 100,000 clones, less than 95% being singletons. This sequence was found in an adult in good health. The starting material was peripheral blood, obtained on day 0 of AZD1222 vaccination.

The CDR3 DNA follows: TGTGCCAGCAGCCCCTTACAGGGCCATAATTCACCCCTCCACTTT. Translating it yields CASSPLQGHNSPLHF. The chain combines TRBV7-8 with TRBJ1-6; perhaps TRBD1 as D (6 bases). The CDR3 runs 15 residues. Germline V gene lookup returns CDR1 SGHVS and CDR2 FQNEAQ. V was clipped by 5 bases and J by 5 bases, with 13 bases between them.